Shown below are 5 T cell receptor beta chains from a single sample sequenced in a study of beta chain features in type 1 diabetes. Overall study findings and caveats: All four CD4+ subsets of Type 1 diabetes patients contained TCRB CDR3s that were moderately but significantly shorter.

All of the isolated RNA was reverse transcribed, so expressed TCRB transcripts were sequenced. This table comes from immunoSEQ multiplex PCR, and its TCRdb copy is limited to in-frame clones, with some not included. The repertoire consists of around 300,000 clones, with 15% occurring once and the leading ten covering about 0.014%. Their cognate antigens are unknown. Sample: naive CD4+ T cells from blood. The receptors originated from a man between 18 and 29 years old with type 1 diabetes.

A note on this clone: Other DNA sequences in the sample encode the same CDR3. The J gene is TRBJ2-5, the V gene TRBV5-6, with D possibly being TRBD1 (5 bases). CDR1 is SGHDT and CDR2 is YYEEEE in the germline V gene. The V end was cut by 1 base, the J end by 2 bases, with 6 bases between. CDR3 length: 13 residues. The CDR3 DNA sequence: TGTGCCAGCAGCTTGAGGGGACAAGAGACCCAGTACTTC. It yields the protein CASSLRGQETQYF.

The chain couples TRBV15 to TRBJ2-7; D is uncertain. The CDR3 covers 13 residues. Germline CDR1 LNHNV, CDR2 YYDKDF (reference sequence). V lost 0 bases to trimming and J lost 3 bases, with 6 bases between them. In nucleotides, the CDR3 is TGTGCCACCAGCAGAGATCACGGCTACGAGCAGTACTTC. Protein: CATSRDHGYEQYF.

This clone was counted between two and nine times. The rearrangement joins TRBV10-3 to TRBJ2-1; 11 nucleotides match TRBD2. J was trimmed by 4 bases and V by 6 bases; bases with no gene match: 5. CDR3 length: 15 amino acids. CDR1 is ENHRY, CDR2 SYGVKD, per germline. This chain's CDR3 is CAIRPGTSGYNEQFF. The CDR3 DNA reads as TGTGCCATCAGACCCGGGACTAGCGGTTACAATGAGCAGTTCTTC.

Details on this clone: An end of the junction does not agree with germline; a read error may underlie this. This chain joins TRBV28 and TRBJ1-3, with no clear D. CDR1 is MDHEN and CDR2 is SYDVKM in the germline V gene. This CDR3 contains 12 residues. The CDR3 loop is CASSLPTQRPEF. The CDR3 DNA reads TGTGCCAGCAGTTTACCGACACAACGGCCCGAATTT.

A few counts support this clone. The gene calls are TRBV18 and TRBJ1-1; no clear D. The CDR3 totals 14 residues. Germline-derived CDR1 and CDR2 are KGHSH and LQKENI. V lost 5 bases, J lost 1 base, and 11 bases lay in between. The CDR3 loop is CASSAGSRNTEAFF. The DNA for the CDR3 is TGTGCCAGCTCAGCTGGTAGTAGGAACACTGAAGCTTTCTTT. The variable domain in full, with the rest retrieved from reference TRBV18 and TRBJ1-1, is NAGVMQNPRHLVRRRGQEARLRCSPMKGHSHVYWYRQLPEEGLKFMVYLQKENIIDESGMPKERFSAEFPKEGPSILRIQQVVRGDSAAYFCASSAGSRNTEAFFGQGTRLTVV.